Presented here are 17 T cell receptor beta chains from one specimen sequenced in a study of long-term antiretroviral therapy in people with HIV. They ran version v3.0 of the immunoSEQ assay at survey level. Measured with immunoSEQ multiplex PCR; TCRdb has only the in-frame clones, and not every one. The sample includes tens of thousands of clones, 85% seen only once; the top ten take around 9.5%. The sample here was unsorted PBMCs, taken 2.3 years after starting antiretroviral therapy. The receptors stem from a middle-aged man with HIV.

The genes are TRBV5-1 and TRBJ2-7; D not resolved. Germline CDR1 is SGHRS and CDR2 is YFSETQ. The CDR3 covers 14 residues. V shed 0 bases and J shed 3 bases, with 10 bases lying between them. The CDR3 region has the DNA TGCGCCAGCAGCTTGGCGATAAGGGACTACGAGCAGTACTTC. This sequence encodes CASSLAIRDYEQYF.

This sequence joins TRBV9 and TRBJ1-3; D is possibly TRBD1 (6 bases). There are 13 residues in the CDR3. CDR1 is SGDLS and CDR2 is YYNGEE in the germline V gene. V dropped 6 bases and J dropped 1 base, with 8 bases sitting between them. CDR3 in DNA: TGTGCCAGCAAAAGGGGGTCTGGAAACACCATATATTTT. It encodes CASKRGSGNTIYF.

The chain joins TRBV6-5 to TRBJ1-2; D not certain. Trimming shortened V by 0 bases and J by 5 bases, and 7 bases separated the two germline ends. From germline, CDR1 is MNHEY and CDR2 SVGAGI. The CDR3 extends over 13 amino acids. The CDR3: CASSYSRIYGYTF. The CDR3 coding sequence is TGTGCCAGCAGTTACTCGAGGATTTATGGCTACACCTTC.

This chain joins TRBV6-5 and TRBJ2-3; no clear D. Germline V gives CDR1 MNHEY, CDR2 SVGAGI. The V end was cut by 6 bases, the J end by 10 bases, with 17 bases between. The CDR3 totals 13 residues. The CDR3 reads CASSPTHPIPQYF. In DNA form, the CDR3 reads TGTGCCAGCAGCCCAACCCACCCGATCCCGCAGTATTTT.

The CDR3 is CASSFVPDTQYF. The CDR3 nucleotides are TGTGCCAGCAGCTTTGTCCCAGATACGCAGTATTTT. The chain has TRBV11-2 and TRBJ2-3, with no clear D. There are 12 residues in the CDR3. Germline-derived CDR1 and CDR2 are SGHAT and FQNNGV. Trimming removed 3 bases from V and 4 bases from J, with 5 bases in between.

Details on this clone: One junction end disagrees with the germline gene, perhaps due to a read error. This rearrangement joins TRBV4-1 to TRBJ2-7, with 7 bases that match TRBD1. CDR1 is MGHRA, CDR2 YSYEKL, per germline. The CDR3 runs to 16 residues. The CDR3 DNA sequence: TGCGCCAGCAGCCCCGGGTGGGGGACAGCCTTTTACGAGCGGTACTTC. Translated: CASSPGWGTAFYERYF.

The rearrangement links TRBV30 to TRBJ2-1; possibly TRBD1 or TRBD2 for D (6 bases each). The CDR3 sequence is 13 residues long. The V gene lost 2 bases and the J gene lost 11 bases, with 16 bases spanning the gap. Germline V gene sequence: CDR1 GTSNPN, CDR2 SVGIG (reference sequence). CDR3 residues: CAWSRGVSEKQFF. The CDR3 coding sequence is TGTGCCTGGAGTAGGGGGGTTTCGGAAAAGCAGTTCTTC.

This clone was seen just once. J is TRBJ2-5 and V is TRBV2; D might be TRBD2 (5 bases). The CDR3 has 14 amino acids. Germline V lookup: CDR1 SNHLY, CDR2 FYNNEI. V lost 6 bases and J lost 1, with 12 bases in between. CDR3 nucleotides: TGTGCCAGCAGCCCACCGGGGTTCCAAGAGACCCAGTACTTC. It encodes CASSPPGFQETQYF.

This chain joins TRBV6-4 and TRBJ2-3; D uncertain. Germline-derived CDR1 and CDR2 are MRHNA and SNTAGT. There are 13 residues in the CDR3. V dropped 6 bases and J dropped 4 bases, with 11 bases sitting between them. This CDR3 is CASSSSPADTQYF. In nucleotides, the CDR3 is TGTGCCAGCAGCTCCTCCCCCGCAGATACGCAGTATTTT.

V and J are TRBV6-5 and TRBJ2-7; D ambiguous. V shed 7 bases and J shed 0 bases, with 10 bases lying between them. In germline, CDR1 is MNHEY, CDR2 SVGAGI. The length of the CDR3 is 13 residues. The CDR3 nucleotides read TGTGCCAGCACCCCAGCGAGCTCCTACGAGCAGTACTTC. Its translation is CASTPASSYEQYF.

This rearrangement joins TRBV5-6 to TRBJ1-2, with D possibly matching TRBD1 (5 bases). This CDR3 contains 13 residues. Germline V CDR1 and CDR2: SGHDT, YYEEEE. The V and J ends lost 0 bases and 7 bases respectively, with 10 bases between them. The CDR3 region has the DNA TGTGCCAGCAGCTTGGGTCAGGGCGTTGGCTACACCTTC. This translates into CASSLGQGVGYTF. Variable domain in full (rest from reference TRBV5-6 and TRBJ1-2): DAGVTQSPTHLIKTRGQQVTLRCSPKSGHDTVSWYQQALGQGPQFIFQYYEEEERQRGNFPDRFSGHQFPNYSSELNVNALLLGDSALYLCASSLGQGVGYTFGSGTRLTVV.

This chain uses TRBV2 with TRBJ2-2; the D is unclear. Germline values: CDR1 SNHLY, CDR2 FYNNEI. The CDR3 totals 14 residues. The V end was cut by 6 bases, the J end by 0 bases, with 8 bases between. The CDR3 DNA reads TGTGCCAGCAGAGTTGATTCGAACACCGGGGAGCTGTTTTTT. It translates to CASRVDSNTGELFF.

The genes are TRBV13 and TRBJ1-4; the match to TRBD1 covers 8 bases. The CDR3 totals 17 residues. Trimming cost V 4 bases and J 4 bases; bases outside gene matches: 11. Germline lookup yields CDR1 PRHDT and CDR2 FYEKMQ (reference sequence). CDR3: CASSSGQGRRGNEKLFF. The CDR3 DNA is TGTGCCAGCAGCTCCGGACAGGGAAGGCGGGGTAATGAAAAACTGTTTTTT.

DNA for the CDR3: TGTGCCAGCAGTTACAGGGCAAGGGGGAACACTGAAGCTTTCTTT. Translation gives CASSYRARGNTEAFF. V gene TRBV6-6 combines with J gene TRBJ1-1; TRBD1 might be the D (5 bases). Trimming removed 2 bases from V and 1 base from J, with 11 bases in between. Germline V gene sequence: CDR1 MNHNY, CDR2 SVGAGI (reference sequence). The CDR3 is 15 amino acids.

The chain couples TRBV2 to TRBJ2-1; 7 bases match TRBD1. In germline, CDR1 is SNHLY, CDR2 FYNNEI. V shed 6 bases and J 6 bases; nucleotides not matched to a gene: 8. This CDR3 comprises 14 residues. The DNA for the CDR3 is TGTGCCAGCAGGCCCCCGGGACAGCTCAATGAGCAGTTCTTC. Encoded protein: CASRPPGQLNEQFF.

The chain carries TRBV2 and TRBJ2-7; 12 positions agree with TRBD1. V was pared by 6 bases and J by 4 bases, with 7 bases of the junction left unmatched. CDR1 and CDR2 from the germline V gene are SNHLY and FYNNEI. This CDR3 is built from 15 residues. CDR3 sequence: CASSPGTGGGYEQYF. CDR3 sequence (DNA): TGTGCCAGCAGCCCCGGGACAGGGGGCGGGTACGAGCAGTACTTC.

CDR3 sequence reads: CASSFQGGYGYTF. CDR3 DNA sequence: TGTGCCAGCAGTTTCCAGGGGGGCTATGGCTACACCTTC. The chain joins TRBV6-5 to TRBJ1-2, with TRBD1 matching over 7 bases. CDR3 length equals 13 residues. Germline CDR1 and CDR2: MNHEY and SVGAGI. With 4 bases clipped from V and 4 bases from J, the junction kept 3 bases outside the gene matches.